The clone carrying this TCR beta chain was seen ten or more times. What it binds is unknown. The data are from a study of neurological immune-mediated disorders. Study observations and caveats: With the multiple sclerosis repertoire cluster, none of the clinical or MRI features showed an association.

Where libraries were unsorted, they were derived from 2 million PBMCs stored at -80 degrees C. The cDNA came from 5'RACE with 10-nucleotide random UMIs. Over 200 million TCR-beta sequences from 15-18 subjects were obtained in each sequencing run. MiXCR, applied by TCRdb to the 5' RACE reads, yields one record per CDR3 protein. Counted here are 42,000 or so distinct CDR3 sequences, over 2% occurring once; the ten biggest clones make up 9% to 15%. This CDR3 is 16 amino acids long. V dropped 0 bases and J dropped 5 bases, with 14 bases sitting between them. Germline V gives CDR1 DFQATT, CDR2 SNEGSKA (reference sequence).

Sequenced: PBMCs. V gene TRBV20-1 combines with J gene TRBJ1-6; D ambiguous. This clonotype was obtained from a man aged 25-45 years with multiple sclerosis. CDR3 bases: TGCAGTGCTAGAGATTACCGAGACACGGATAATTCACCCCTCCACTTT. It translates to CSARDYRDTDNSPLHF.